One and the same sample provided the 2 T cell receptor beta chains below, sequenced in a study of identical twins' blood T cells. TCRdb ran MiXCR on the 5' RACE reads and lists one entry per CDR3 protein. The data hold 300,000 to 400,000 distinct CDR3 sequences, with about 28% observed a single time. Material: PBMCs. Every receptor here comes from a woman aged 18-55 years in good health.

The table lists this clonotype with a few counts. This sequence joins TRBV28 and TRBJ1-2, with D hard to call. The CDR3 extends over 13 amino acids. Germline lookup yields CDR1 MDHEN and CDR2 SYDVKM. Trimming removed 6 bases from V and 4 bases from J, with 12 bases in between. The CDR3 DNA is TGTGCCAGCAGCCCATACAGACTCTATGGCTACACCTTC. Protein: CASSPYRLYGYTF.

The rearrangement joins TRBV3-1 to TRBJ2-1; possibly TRBD2 for D (5 bases). The CDR3 length is 16 residues. Germline-derived CDR1 and CDR2 are LGHDT and YNNKEL (reference sequence). V was cut by 0 bases and J by 3 bases, with 12 bases left in between. In DNA, the CDR3 is TGTGCCAGCAGCCAAGATAAATCGGGGATCTACAATGAGCAGTTCTTC. Its protein product is CASSQDKSGIYNEQFF.